One and the same sample provided the 13 T cell receptor beta chains below, sequenced in a study of vaccination effects on CD4 cells after COVID-19. Antigen-specific CD4+ T cells were expanded with viral peptide pools in the ViraFEST assay before sequencing. The culture ran for about 10 days, and then CD4+ T cells were isolated. The person had PCR-confirmed SARS-CoV-2 infection between March and December 2020. The cohort was immunized with two doses of either the BNT162b2 or mRNA-1273 vaccine. Their recognized antigens are unknown. The method was immunoSEQ multiplex PCR; TCRdb's version includes in-frame clones alone and lacks a portion of them. Counted here are more than 10,000 clones, 73% occurring once; the ten biggest clones make up approximately 33%. This specimen consisted of CD4+ T cells from PBMCs cultured with HCoV-NL63 spike peptides, obtained after COVID-19 vaccination. Every receptor here comes from a human donor who had a prior SARS-CoV-2 infection.

J is TRBJ2-7 and V is TRBV6-2 or TRBV6-3; TRBD2 might be the D (6 bases). The CDR3 has 15 residues. Germline V gene lookup returns CDR1 MNHEY and CDR2 SVGEGT. Trimming shortened V by 5 bases and J by 3 bases, and 17 bases separated the two germline ends. CDR3 residues: CASSKGGGNGYEQYF. In nucleotides, the CDR3 is TGTGCCAGCAGTAAGGGCGGCGGGAACGGCTACGAGCAGTACTTC.

The chain carries TRBV4-2 and TRBJ2-3, with 7 bases identical to TRBD2. The CDR3 spans 14 residues. Trimming removed 1 base from V and 2 bases from J; junction bases left unmatched: 0. CDR1 and CDR2 (germline): LGHNA, YNFKEQ. The CDR3 here is CASSQGDYTDTQYF. The CDR3 region has the DNA TGTGCCAGCAGCCAAGGGGACTACACAGATACGCAGTATTTT.

The chain uses TRBV5-4 and TRBJ2-3, with 13 bases aligning to TRBD2. The V gene end was trimmed by 4 bases and the J gene end by 1 base; junction bases not matched to a gene: 3. Looked up from germline, CDR1 is SGHNT and CDR2 is YYREEE (reference sequence). This CDR3 is 16 amino acids long. The CDR3 coding sequence is TGTGCCAGCAGCACCGGACTAGCGGGGGGCACAGATACGCAGTATTTT. This codes for CASSTGLAGGTDTQYF.

This sequence joins TRBV5-6 and TRBJ1-1; D remains unclear. In germline, CDR1 is SGHDT, CDR2 YYEEEE. V lost 4 bases to trimming and J lost 4 bases, with 14 bases between them. CDR3 length equals 14 residues. DNA for the CDR3: TGTGCCAGCAGCCGGGTCCCGCGGAGCACTGAAGCTTTCTTT. Amino acid sequence: CASSRVPRSTEAFF.

Here the CDR3 DNA reads TGTGCCAGCAGCTTGGGCGGGAACTCCTACAATGAGCAGTTCTTC. Protein sequence: CASSLGGNSYNEQFF. V gene TRBV5-4 combines with J gene TRBJ2-1; D might be TRBD2 (6 bases). The CDR3 is made up of 15 amino acids. Germline assignment: CDR1 SGHNT and CDR2 YYREEE (reference sequence). V was pared by 0 bases and J by 0 bases, with 7 bases between.

In its sample, this clone was seen once. V and J are TRBV9 and TRBJ2-2; no firm D call. The V and J ends lost 0 bases and 8 bases respectively, with 11 bases between them. Germline CDR1 reads SGDLS; CDR2 reads YYNGEE. The CDR3 has 14 amino acids. The CDR3 nucleotides read TGTGCCAGCAGCGTAGCGACCCCTCCTGGGGAGCTGTTTTTT. It specifies CASSVATPPGELFF.

The chain links TRBV27 to TRBJ2-1; no firm D call. The V gene's germline CDR1 is MNHEY and CDR2 SMNVEV (reference sequence). The CDR3 contains 14 residues. V lost 1 base and J 8 bases, leaving 12 bases between the germline ends. The CDR3 DNA sequence: TGTGCCAGCAGTTTATGGCGGCAGGACCATGAGCAGTTCTTC. It is translated as CASSLWRQDHEQFF.

The V call is TRBV20-1, the J call TRBJ1-4, with 7 bases identical to TRBD1. J gave up 4 bases and V 3 bases, and 5 bases lay outside the gene matches. The CDR3 has 14 amino acids. In germline, CDR1 is DFQATT, CDR2 SNEGSKA (reference sequence). In DNA form, the CDR3 reads TGCAGTGCTAGTCAGGGACAGAATAATGAAAAACTGTTTTTT. Translated, it gives CSASQGQNNEKLFF.

The chain joins TRBV6-5 to TRBJ1-2; D might be TRBD1 (6 bases). This CDR3 has 14 amino acids. Germline CDR1 is MNHEY and CDR2 is SVGAGI. V lost 6 bases to trimming and J lost 4 bases, with 15 bases between them. The CDR3 DNA follows: TGTGCCAGCAGCCTAGGGGGACGAAGCTATGGCTACACCTTC. Translating gives CASSLGGRSYGYTF.

The chain joins TRBV7-3 to TRBJ2-5; D is unresolved. This CDR3 has 13 residues. Germline CDR1 and CDR2: SGHTA and FQGTGA. Trimming removed 2 bases at V and 2 bases at J, with 6 bases between. Here the CDR3 DNA reads TGTGCCAGCAGCTTAGGCAGGCAAGAGACCCAGTACTTC. It encodes CASSLGRQETQYF. The full variable domain, with the rest looked up from reference TRBV7-3 and TRBJ2-5, is GAGVSQTPSNKVTEKGKYVELRCDPISGHTALYWYRQSLGQGPEFLIYFQGTGAADDSGLPNDRFFAVRPEGSVSTLKIQRTERGDSAVYLCASSLGRQETQYFGPGTRLLVL.

This clone was picked up one time. The rearrangement uses TRBV5-1 and TRBJ2-7; 9 nucleotides match TRBD1. V lost 0 bases and J lost 8; bases outside the gene matches: 9. There are 15 residues in the CDR3. Germline lookup yields CDR1 SGHRS and CDR2 YFSETQ. Here the CDR3 reads CASSLADGTGIKQYF. The CDR3 DNA reads as TGCGCCAGCAGCTTGGCCGATGGGACAGGGATTAAGCAGTACTTC.

This clone was seen only a few times. The gene calls are TRBV6-2 or TRBV6-3 and TRBJ2-7; no clear D. The V gene lost 2 bases and the J gene lost 4 bases, with 3 bases spanning the gap. CDR3 length: 11 amino acids. The V gene's germline CDR1 is MNHEY and CDR2 SVGEGT. The chain's CDR3 is CASSYQYEQYF. The DNA for the CDR3 is TGTGCCAGCAGTTACCAATACGAGCAGTACTTC.

The chain links TRBV7-8 to TRBJ1-1; tentatively, D is TRBD1 (6 bases). V was cut by 0 bases and J by 1 base, with 18 bases left in between. The CDR3 covers 18 residues. Germline assignment: CDR1 SGHVS and CDR2 FQNEAQ. The chain's CDR3 is CASSLAGGSGTPNTEAFF. Here the CDR3 DNA reads TGTGCCAGCAGCTTAGCGGGGGGCTCCGGGACGCCGAACACTGAAGCTTTCTTT.